The 28 T cell receptor beta chains presented below share a single source sample, sequenced in a study of CD8 T cells in Susac syndrome. After extraction with the RNeasy kit, roughly 0.45 to 1 ug of the RNA was reverse transcribed using random hexamers. Using its own MiXCR run on the immunoSEQ multiplex PCR reads, TCRdb lists one record per CDR3 protein. The table records under 200,000 distinct CDR3 sequences, 90% to 95% of them present only once. The sequenced sample was CD4+ T cells from PBMCs. The receptor set was obtained from a human donor in good health.

This chain joins TRBV7-2 and TRBJ1-1, with D possibly matching TRBD1 (6 bases). Germline-derived CDR1 and CDR2 are SGHTA and FQGNSA. V was pared by 8 bases and J by 11 bases, with 15 bases between. The CDR3 is 11 residues long. The CDR3 loop is CASGPGAAAFF. The CDR3 DNA sequence: TGTGCCAGCGGCCCAGGGGCGGCGGCTTTCTTT.

The chain employs TRBV9 and TRBJ2-7; 7 nucleotides agree with TRBD2. V lost 0 bases, J lost 0 bases, and 9 bases stayed unmatched. The CDR3 length is 17 residues. Germline V lookup: CDR1 SGDLS, CDR2 YYNGEE. The CDR3 region is CASSVVGSGPSSYEQYV. CDR3 sequence (DNA): TGTGCCAGCAGCGTAGTTGGTAGCGGGCCCAGCTCCTACGAGCAGTACGTC.

The chain has TRBV20-1 and TRBJ2-1; maybe TRBD2 (6 bases). Trimming took 4 bases from V and 8 from J, leaving 18 bases between them. The CDR3 is 14 amino acids. The germline V gene has CDR1 DFQATT and CDR2 SNEGSKA (reference sequence). The CDR3, as DNA: TGCAGTGCTACTCTGGGACGCCCGGGGGATGAGCAGTTCTTC. Its protein product is CSATLGRPGDEQFF.

The chain links TRBV12-3 or TRBV12-4 to TRBJ2-7; TRBD2 matches at 8 bases. Germline trimming cut 2 bases from V and 2 bases from J; bases unmatched to any gene: 2. CDR3 length: 14 amino acids. CDR3 in DNA: TGTGCCAGCAGTTTAACGGGGGGGCCCTACGAGCAGTACTTC. It translates to CASSLTGGPYEQYF.

The chain combines TRBV4-3 with TRBJ2-5; 10 bases map to TRBD1. Germline V gene sequence: CDR1 LGHNA, CDR2 YSLEER. V shed 0 bases, J shed 2 bases, and the junction held 3 bases outside the gene matches. The CDR3 consists of 16 residues. CDR3 residues: CASSQDLGQGQETQYF. The CDR3 DNA is TGCGCCAGCAGCCAAGATTTGGGACAGGGGCAAGAGACCCAGTACTTC.

The gene calls are TRBV29-1 and TRBJ2-1; 13 nucleotides agree with TRBD2. The length of the CDR3 is 14 residues. From germline, CDR1 is SQVTM and CDR2 ANQGSEA. Losses at the gene ends were 6 bases for V and 10 bases for J; bases not matched to a gene: 9. The CDR3 sequence: CSVKTSGGAGEQFF. The CDR3 DNA sequence: TGCAGCGTCAAAACTAGCGGGGGGGCAGGGGAGCAGTTCTTC.

The CDR3 nucleotides read TGCAGCGTTTACGGGACAGGGTACAATGAGCAGTTCTTC. Translating gives CSVYGTGYNEQFF. The J gene is TRBJ2-1, the V gene TRBV29-1; TRBD1 aligns across 9 bases. V lost 5 bases, J lost 4 bases, and 3 bases stayed unmatched. The CDR3 spans 13 residues. CDR1 is SQVTM, CDR2 ANQGSEA, per germline.

The chain links TRBV27 to TRBJ2-3, with D possibly matching TRBD2 (6 bases). This CDR3 is 15 amino acids long. The V and J ends lost 5 bases and 2 bases respectively, with 14 bases between them. The V gene's germline CDR1 is MNHEY and CDR2 SMNVEV (reference sequence). The CDR3 DNA sequence: TGTGCCAGCAGTAGAGCGGGCCGCGCCACAGATACGCAGTATTTT. Protein product: CASSRAGRATDTQYF.

A single count supports this clonotype. CDR3 in amino acids: CATSDPGLAGGSTDTQYF. The CDR3, as DNA: TGTGCCACCAGTGATCCGGGACTAGCGGGAGGAAGCACAGATACGCAGTATTTT. The rearrangement uses TRBV24-1 and TRBJ2-3; 15 bases are a match to TRBD2. CDR1 KGHDR and CDR2 SFDVKD come from the germline V gene. The CDR3 consists of 18 residues. V gave up 3 bases and J gave up 0 bases; unmatched junction bases: 3.

This chain joins TRBV20-1 and TRBJ1-3; 7 positions agree with TRBD1. Germline CDR1 is DFQATT and CDR2 is SNEGSKA (reference sequence). V shed 6 bases and J 3 bases; nucleotides not matched to a gene: 5. The CDR3 is made up of 13 amino acids. The CDR3: CSAVQGGGNTIYF. CDR3 nucleotides: TGCAGTGCCGTCCAGGGGGGTGGAAACACCATATATTTT.

V is TRBV6-1 and J is TRBJ1-6; TRBD1 matches 7 bases. The CDR3 runs 17 residues. V dropped 6 bases and J dropped 0; count of bases not matched to a gene: 8. Germline CDR1 is MNHNS and CDR2 is SASEGT. CDR3 amino acids: CASSRGGDSSYNSPLHF. The DNA for the CDR3 is TGTGCCAGCAGCAGAGGGGGGGACAGCTCCTATAATTCACCCCTCCACTTT.

The gene calls are TRBV20-1 and TRBJ1-5, with TRBD1 identical over 7 bases. Germline CDR1 reads DFQATT; CDR2 reads SNEGSKA (reference sequence). With V trimmed by 6 bases and J by 5 bases, 10 bases remained unmatched. The CDR3 length is 14 residues. CDR3 sequence (DNA): TGCAGTGCCCCGGAGGGGGCACAGGATCAGCCCCAGCATTTT. It is translated as CSAPEGAQDQPQHF.

The V call is TRBV14, the J call TRBJ2-1, with D perhaps matching TRBD1 (6 bases). The CDR3 runs 12 residues. The ends were cut back, 5 bases at V and 8 bases at J, with 10 bases in the middle. The V gene's germline CDR1 is SGHDN and CDR2 FVKESK. The CDR3 DNA reads as TGTGCCAGCAGCAAACAGGGTGATGAGCAGTTCTTC. It is translated as CASSKQGDEQFF. Variable domain in full (rest from reference TRBV14 and TRBJ2-1): EAGVTQFPSHSVIEKGQTVTLRCDPISGHDNLYWYRRVMGKEIKFLLHFVKESKQDESGMPNNRFLAERTGGTYSTLKVQPAELEDSGVYFCASSKQGDEQFFGPGTRLTVL.

The chain carries TRBV20-1 and TRBJ2-7; possible D gene TRBD2, 5 bases. V dropped 8 bases and J dropped 3 bases, with 14 bases sitting between them. Germline lookup yields CDR1 DFQATT and CDR2 SNEGSKA (reference sequence). The CDR3 length is 12 residues. Here the CDR3 DNA reads TGCAGTACCCGGGGAATCGACTACGAGCAGTACTTC. As protein: CSTRGIDYEQYF.

The chain joins TRBV5-6 to TRBJ1-5; D is undetermined. CDR1 SGHDT and CDR2 YYEEEE come from the germline V gene. V lost 1 base, J lost 7 bases, and 9 bases lay in between. This CDR3 is built from 13 residues. The CDR3 region is CASSLYSTQPQHF. CDR3 in DNA: TGTGCCAGCAGCTTGTACTCCACGCAGCCCCAGCATTTT.

This sequence joins TRBV9 and TRBJ1-6; D not certain. The germline V gene has CDR1 SGDLS and CDR2 YYNGEE. V was trimmed by 0 bases and J by 7 bases, leaving 14 bases between them. This CDR3 spans 16 amino acids. The CDR3 DNA reads TGTGCCAGCAGCGTAGATGGCGGAGGCGTAAATTCACCCCTCCACTTT. Protein product: CASSVDGGGVNSPLHF.

The V and J genes are TRBV24-1 and TRBJ2-3; unclear D gene. Germline loops: CDR1 KGHDR, CDR2 SFDVKD. This CDR3 contains 13 residues. The V end was cut by 4 bases, the J end by 5 bases, with 9 bases between. CDR3 sequence reads: CATSESPQDTQYF. The CDR3 DNA follows: TGTGCCACCAGTGAGTCCCCCCAAGATACGCAGTATTTT.

This chain uses TRBV9 with TRBJ1-5, with 8 bases aligning to TRBD1. The V segment lost 4 bases and the J segment 5 bases; nucleotides outside the gene matches: 5. The CDR3 has 14 residues. Germline CDR1 SGDLS, CDR2 YYNGEE. The CDR3 spells CASSTTDRDQPQHF. The CDR3 nucleotides read TGTGCCAGCAGCACAACGGACAGGGATCAGCCCCAGCATTTT.

The rearrangement joins TRBV5-1 to TRBJ2-1, with 9 nucleotides matching TRBD1. CDR1 and CDR2 from the germline V gene are SGHRS and YFSETQ. Unmatched junction bases numbered 4, after V lost 3 bases and J lost 9 bases. CDR3 length equals 13 residues. Here the CDR3 reads CASSWDREREQFF. For the CDR3, the DNA is TGCGCCAGCAGCTGGGACAGGGAGCGTGAGCAGTTCTTC.

The V and J genes are TRBV11-2 and TRBJ2-7, with D hard to call. The V end lost 2 bases, the J end lost 7 bases, and 9 bases lay between the germline ends. The CDR3 consists of 12 residues. Germline V gene data show CDR1 as SGHAT and CDR2 as FQNNGV. CDR3 DNA sequence: TGTGCCAGCAGCTTAAAGGGTGAGGAGCAGTACGTC. Translation gives CASSLKGEEQYV.

The chain couples TRBV25-1 to TRBJ2-6; D call uncertain. This CDR3 contains 15 residues. Trimming stripped 1 base from V and 0 bases from J, with 4 bases between. Germline CDR1 MGHDK, CDR2 SYGVNS. The CDR3 nucleotides are TGTGCCAGCAGTGAATTCAGCTCTGGGGCCAACGTCCTGACTTTC. It codes for CASSEFSSGANVLTF.

The chain recombines TRBV20-1 with TRBJ1-2; 8 positions match TRBD1. The CDR3 sequence is 14 residues long. Germline-derived CDR1 and CDR2 are DFQATT and SNEGSKA (reference sequence). V lost 3 bases, J lost 8 bases, and 11 bases stayed unmatched. CDR3 loop: CSASEAGGAWGYTF. As DNA, the CDR3 is TGCAGTGCTAGCGAGGCAGGGGGCGCTTGGGGCTACACCTTC.

The CDR3 region is CAWSMAGNQPQHF. Written as DNA, the CDR3 is TGTGCCTGGAGTATGGCAGGTAATCAGCCCCAGCATTTT. V and J are TRBV30 and TRBJ1-5; D is unresolved. The V end lost 2 bases, the J end lost 4 bases, and 9 bases lay between the germline ends. This CDR3 comprises 13 residues. Germline CDR1 GTSNPN, CDR2 SVGIG (reference sequence).

The chain joins TRBV5-1 to TRBJ2-3; tentatively, D is TRBD1 (6 bases). V lost 0 bases, J lost 4 bases, and 12 bases lay in between. This CDR3 has 15 amino acids. Germline-derived CDR1 and CDR2 are SGHRS and YFSETQ. The CDR3 DNA is TGCGCCAGCAGCTTGGAGGGAAGACAGGCAGATACGCAGTATTTT. This translates into CASSLEGRQADTQYF.

This clonotype appeared a single time. V usage is TRBV9 and J usage is TRBJ2-7; 9 positions match TRBD1. The CDR3 has 15 residues. Losses at the gene ends were 0 bases for V and 2 bases for J; bases not matched to a gene: 3. Germline V gene data show CDR1 as SGDLS and CDR2 as YYNGEE. The CDR3 coding sequence is TGTGCCAGCAGCGTAGGTTACAGGGGGCCCTACGAGCAGTACTTC. It encodes CASSVGYRGPYEQYF.

V is TRBV29-1 and J is TRBJ2-1, with no clear D. The V gene's germline CDR1 is SQVTM and CDR2 ANQGSEA. This CDR3 is 12 amino acids long. Between the trimmed V and J ends, which lost 1 base and 11 bases, there was a span of 12 bases. CDR3 in amino acids: CSVEVGVVKQFF. The CDR3, as DNA: TGCAGCGTTGAAGTCGGAGTGGTAAAGCAGTTCTTC.

The chain couples TRBV3-1 to TRBJ2-3, with 13 bases lining up with TRBD2. The CDR3 runs to 16 residues. The V and J ends lost 4 bases and 1 base, in that order; junction bases with no gene match: 2. CDR1 and CDR2 (germline): LGHDT, YNNKEL (reference sequence). The CDR3 nucleotides read TGTGCCAGCAGCCCTGGACTAGCGGGAGGCACAGATACGCAGTATTTT. Translating gives CASSPGLAGGTDTQYF.

The chain employs TRBV29-1 and TRBJ1-1; 7 bases are shared with TRBD1. The CDR3 runs 12 residues. The germline V gene encodes CDR1 SQVTM and CDR2 ANQGSEA. The J segment lost 2 bases and the V segment lost 6 bases, leaving 3 bases of the junction unmatched. The CDR3 spells CSVDRVNTEAFF. The DNA of the CDR3 is TGCAGCGTCGACAGGGTTAACACTGAAGCTTTCTTT.